The 21 T cell receptor beta chains presented below share a single source sample, sequenced in a study of vaccination and CD4 T cells after COVID-19. Documented treatment: roughly ten-day PBMC culture with coronavirus spike peptide pools or control peptides (ViraFEST assay). With the Oncomine TCR Beta short-read assay, DNA from cultured CD4+ T cells was sequenced. A single record per CDR3 protein comes from TCRdb applying MiXCR to the PCR reads. The sample has about 9,600 distinct CDR3 sequences, around a third seen once. These receptors' antigens are unknown. Sequenced material: CD4+ T cells from blood, cultured in vitro, taken after SARS-CoV-2 vaccination. All receptors derive from a human donor who had recovered from COVID-19.

The chain is built from TRBV4-3 and TRBJ1-6; TRBD1 is a possible D gene (6 bases). CDR1 and CDR2 from the germline V gene are LGHNA and YSLEER. V was trimmed by 2 bases and J by 4 bases, leaving 15 bases between them. This CDR3 is 17 amino acids long. CDR3 protein: CASSQSPGQLYNSPLHF. Written as DNA, the CDR3 is TGCGCCAGCAGCCAATCCCCCGGACAGCTTTATAATTCACCCCTCCACTTT.

This chain uses TRBV7-2 with TRBJ1-6, with D possibly TRBD1 on 6 matching bases. The CDR3 contains 16 residues. V lost 6 bases, J lost 1 base, and 13 bases lay in between. The V gene's germline CDR1 is SGHTA and CDR2 FQGNSA. CDR3 DNA sequence: TGTGCCAGCAGTCAACAGGGATCGTCCTATAATTCACCCCTCCACTTT. It specifies CASSQQGSSYNSPLHF.

This rearrangement joins TRBV29-1 to TRBJ1-2, with 7 bases that match TRBD1. Per the germline V gene, CDR1 is SQVTM and CDR2 is ANQGSEA. J lost 6 bases, V lost 6 bases, and 7 bases had no gene match. The CDR3 consists of 12 residues. CDR3 residues: CSVQTGWNGYTF. CDR3 coding DNA: TGCAGCGTCCAGACAGGGTGGAATGGCTACACCTTC.

This clonotype was counted only a few times. The chain uses TRBV19 and TRBJ2-7; 10 nucleotides agree with TRBD2. The V segment lost 4 bases and the J segment 4 bases; nucleotides outside the gene matches: 7. The CDR3 contains 15 residues. The germline CDR1 and CDR2 sequences are LNHDA and SQIVND (reference sequence). This chain's CDR3 is CASSTQREGRYEQYF. The CDR3 coding sequence is TGTGCCAGTAGTACACAGCGGGAGGGGCGGTACGAGCAGTACTTC.

This rearrangement joins TRBV6-2 or TRBV6-3 to TRBJ1-1; no reliable D call. Trimming cost V 10 bases and J 1 base, with 13 bases left between them. This CDR3 region has 13 residues. Germline assignment: CDR1 MNHEY and CDR2 SVGEGT. The CDR3 protein is CATREDQNTEAFF. In DNA form, the CDR3 reads TGTGCCACCCGGGAGGACCAGAACACTGAAGCTTTCTTT.

The chain uses TRBV7-2 and TRBJ1-4; 7 bases match TRBD1. Looked up from germline, CDR1 is SGHTA and CDR2 is FQGNSA. V shed 5 bases, J shed 5 bases, and the junction held 8 bases outside the gene matches. This CDR3 has 15 amino acids. CDR3 DNA: TGTGCCAGCAGCCTGGACAGGTCCCAAAATGAAAAACTGTTTTTT. Translation: CASSLDRSQNEKLFF.

This clonotype was seen once. The chain links TRBV12-3 or TRBV12-4 to TRBJ2-5, with 8 bases fitting TRBD2. Trimming took 6 bases from V and 5 from J; bases not matched to a gene: 29. The CDR3 has 21 amino acids. The CDR3: CASSYAPTSEPSDYPVETQYF. The DNA for the CDR3 is TGTGCCAGCAGCTATGCCCCGACTAGCGAACCATCCGATTACCCCGTGGAGACCCAGTACTTC.

There are a few counts of this clonotype. The CDR3 region is CASTVGRMNTEAFF. The CDR3 DNA reads as TGTGCCAGCACCGTCGGGAGAATGAACACTGAAGCTTTCTTT. This chain connects TRBV28 to TRBJ1-1, with D uncertain. Germline-derived CDR1 and CDR2 are MDHEN and SYDVKM. Trimming removed 7 bases at V and 0 bases at J, with 12 bases between. The CDR3 extends over 14 amino acids. The entire variable domain, with the rest obtained from reference TRBV28 and TRBJ1-1, is as follows: DVKVTQSSRYLVKRTGEKVFLECVQDMDHENMFWYRQDPGLGLRLIYFSYDVKMKEKGDIPEGYSVSREKKERFSLILESASTNQTSMYLCASTVGRMNTEAFFGQGTRLTVV.

The V gene is TRBV20-1, the J gene TRBJ2-7; D call uncertain. Deletions cut 2 bases from V and 3 bases from J, with 20 bases between. This CDR3 contains 16 residues. CDR1 is DFQATT and CDR2 is SNEGSKA in the germline V gene (reference sequence). CDR3 sequence (DNA): TGCAGTGCTAGATCTTATAGGGCATATGTTGACTACGAGCAGTACTTC. It yields the protein CSARSYRAYVDYEQYF.

This clonotype was recorded a few times. This rearrangement joins TRBV6-2 or TRBV6-3 to TRBJ2-3; no firm D call. This CDR3 has 11 amino acids. In germline, CDR1 is MNHEY, CDR2 SVGEGT. V was pared by 10 bases and J by 1 base, with 6 bases between. The CDR3 region has the DNA TGTGCCACCCGGGGCACAGATACGCAGTATTTT. It encodes CATRGTDTQYF.

This clonotype has only one observation. V usage is TRBV5-1 and J usage is TRBJ2-7, with TRBD1 matching over 11 bases. The germline V gene encodes CDR1 SGHRS and CDR2 YFSETQ. Losses at the gene ends were 4 bases for V and 3 bases for J; bases not matched to a gene: 6. The CDR3 has 15 residues. DNA of the CDR3: TGCGCCAGCAGCCCACAGGGACAGGGGGTCTACGAGCAGTACTTC. Protein sequence: CASSPQGQGVYEQYF. The whole variable domain, remainder taken from reference TRBV5-1 and TRBJ2-7, is KAGVTQTPRYLIKTRGQQVTLSCSPISGHRSVSWYQQTPGQGLQFLFEYFSETQRNKGNFPGRFSGRQFSNSRSEMNVSTLELGDSALYLCASSPQGQGVYEQYFGPGTRLTVT.

This clonotype was counted a few times. CDR3 bases: TGTGCCAGCAGCTTAGGAGGATTTAGCGGCCAAGAGACCCAGTACTTC. Translated, it gives CASSLGGFSGQETQYF. The V call is TRBV7-2, the J call TRBJ2-5, with D maybe TRBD2 (6 bases). Germline values: CDR1 SGHTA, CDR2 FQGNSA. The CDR3 is 16 amino acids. The ends were cut back, 1 base at V and 1 base at J, with 13 bases in the middle.

A few counts support this clonotype. The rearrangement joins TRBV7-9 to TRBJ2-2; weak D call: TRBD1 (5 bases). Trimming left V 5 bases short and J 4 bases short, with 17 bases between. CDR1 and CDR2 (germline): SEHNR, FQNEAQ (reference sequence). This CDR3 has 16 residues. The CDR3 bases are TGTGCCAGCAGCCAGACAGACCAGGAGCTCACCGGGGAGCTGTTTTTT. It codes for CASSQTDQELTGELFF.

This chain connects TRBV6-1 to TRBJ1-2; D not resolved. The germline V and J ends were trimmed by 9 bases and 5 bases, with 16 bases remaining between them. Germline V gene data show CDR1 as MNHNS and CDR2 as SASEGT. The CDR3 has 13 amino acids. CDR3 sequence: CASRSGLRYGYTF. The CDR3 DNA reads TGTGCCAGTCGATCGGGGTTGCGGTATGGCTACACCTTC.

Only a few counts were recorded for this clonotype. The V call is TRBV19, the J call TRBJ1-3, with TRBD1 identical over 7 bases. Germline V gene data show CDR1 as LNHDA and CDR2 as SQIVND (reference sequence). V lost 1 base, J lost 4 bases, and 7 bases stayed unmatched. This CDR3 has 16 amino acids. CDR3 sequence reads: CASSIGGGQAGNTIYF. CDR3 nucleotide sequence: TGTGCCAGTAGTATAGGAGGGGGCCAAGCCGGAAACACCATATATTTT.

The chain has TRBV6-1 and TRBJ2-7; possibly TRBD1 for D (5 bases). Germline V gives CDR1 MNHNS, CDR2 SASEGT. CDR3 length equals 13 residues. Trimming stripped 5 bases from V and 3 bases from J, with 11 bases between. CDR3 sequence reads: CASSRTRHYEQYF. DNA of the CDR3: TGTGCCAGCAGTAGGACAAGACACTACGAGCAGTACTTC.

Notes on this clonotype: One end of the junction does not line up with germline, which may come from a read error. The rearrangement uses TRBV7-7 and TRBJ2-5, with D possibly TRBD1 on 6 matching bases. Germline V lookup: CDR1 SSHAT, CDR2 FNYEAQ (reference sequence). The CDR3 spans 13 residues. The CDR3 DNA reads as TGTGCTAGCAGCTTAGGGACATCAGAGACCCAGTACTTC. Protein sequence: CASSLGTSETQYF.

The chain links TRBV14 to TRBJ2-7; the D is unclear. CDR1 and CDR2 from the germline V gene are SGHDN and FVKESK. Trimming took 5 bases from V and 10 from J, leaving 18 bases between them. The CDR3 length is 13 residues. CDR3 amino acids: CASSSGLGRGQYF. The CDR3 DNA reads as TGTGCCAGCAGCTCCGGCCTAGGGCGCGGTCAGTACTTC.

The chain recombines TRBV11-3 with TRBJ2-5, with D uncertain. Germline V lookup: CDR1 SGHNT, CDR2 YENEEA. V lost 1 base and J lost 3, with 18 bases in between. The CDR3 consists of 17 residues. The DNA for the CDR3 is TGTGCCAGCAGCTTAGGTTCCCCCGAGATACGGGAAGAGACCCAGTACTTC. This codes for CASSLGSPEIREETQYF.

This sequence joins TRBV6-2 or TRBV6-3 and TRBJ1-1; D is possibly TRBD1 (5 bases). V lost 7 bases and J lost 1, with 16 bases in between. CDR3 size: 15 residues. Germline loops: CDR1 MNHEY, CDR2 SVGEGT. This chain's CDR3 is CASNGATDRNTEAFF. DNA for the CDR3: TGTGCCAGCAACGGTGCTACCGACAGGAACACTGAAGCTTTCTTT.

In this sample, this clonotype turned up a few times. The chain joins TRBV29-1 to TRBJ1-2, with 8 bases fitting TRBD1. In germline, CDR1 is SQVTM, CDR2 ANQGSEA. This CDR3 spans 16 amino acids. The ends lost 6 bases at V and 4 bases at J; junction bases unmatched: 16. The CDR3 region has the DNA TGCAGCGTCCTGAACCCGGACAGGGCCAGGGGCTATGGCTACACCTTC. It codes for CSVLNPDRARGYGYTF.